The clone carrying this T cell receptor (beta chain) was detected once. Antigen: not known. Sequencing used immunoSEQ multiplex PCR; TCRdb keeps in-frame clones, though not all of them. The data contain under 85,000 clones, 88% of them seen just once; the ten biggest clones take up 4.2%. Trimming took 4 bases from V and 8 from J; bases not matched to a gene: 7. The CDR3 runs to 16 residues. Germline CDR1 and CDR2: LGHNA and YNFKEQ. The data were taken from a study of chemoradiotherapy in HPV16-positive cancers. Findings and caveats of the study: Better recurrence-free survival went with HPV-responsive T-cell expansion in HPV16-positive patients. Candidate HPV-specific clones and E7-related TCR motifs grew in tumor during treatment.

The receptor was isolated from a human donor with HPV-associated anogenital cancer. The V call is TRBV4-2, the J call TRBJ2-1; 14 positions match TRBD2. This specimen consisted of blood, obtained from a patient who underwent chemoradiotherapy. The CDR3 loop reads CASSRKTSGGADEQFF. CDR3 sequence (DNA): TGTGCCAGCAGCCGGAAGACTAGCGGGGGGGCCGATGAGCAGTTCTTC.